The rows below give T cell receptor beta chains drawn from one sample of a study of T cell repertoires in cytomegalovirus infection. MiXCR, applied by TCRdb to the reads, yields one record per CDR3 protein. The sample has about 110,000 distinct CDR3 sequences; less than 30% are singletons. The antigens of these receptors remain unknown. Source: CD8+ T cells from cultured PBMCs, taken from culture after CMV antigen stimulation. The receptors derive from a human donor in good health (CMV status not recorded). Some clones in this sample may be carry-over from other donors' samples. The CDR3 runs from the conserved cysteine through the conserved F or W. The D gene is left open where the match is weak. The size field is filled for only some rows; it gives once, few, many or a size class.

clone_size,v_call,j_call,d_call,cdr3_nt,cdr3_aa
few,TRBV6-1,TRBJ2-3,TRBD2,TGTGCCAGCACAGAAACTAGCGGAGCACGCACAGATACGCAGTATTTT,CASTETSGARTDTQYF
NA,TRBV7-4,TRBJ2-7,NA,TGTGCCAGCAGCTTATTGCCAGGGACCTACGAGCAGTACTTC,CASSLLPGTYEQYF
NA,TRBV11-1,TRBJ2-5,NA,TGTGCCAGCAGCTTAAGTTATAGCGACTTAGAGACCCAGTACTTC,CASSLSYSDLETQYF
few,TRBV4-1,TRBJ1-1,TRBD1,TGCGCCAGCAGCCACTCACAGGGGGCTGGCACTGAAGCTTTCTTT,CASSHSQGAGTEAFF
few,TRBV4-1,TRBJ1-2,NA,TGCGCCAGCAGCCAAGGCAACTATGGCTACACCTTC,CASSQGNYGYTF
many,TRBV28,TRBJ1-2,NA,TGTGCCAGCAGTCCCCCAGGACCGAACTATGGCTACACCTTC,CASSPPGPNYGYTF
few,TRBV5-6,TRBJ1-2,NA,TGTGCCAGCAGCTTGGTCAGGGACAAAGCGAACTATGGCTACACCTTC,CASSLVRDKANYGYTF
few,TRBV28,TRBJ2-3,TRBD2,TGTGCCAGCAGTTCTAACGGGGGGGCCGGTAGCACAGATACGCAGTATTTT,CASSSNGGAGSTDTQYF
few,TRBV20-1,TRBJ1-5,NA,TGCAGTGCTAGAGATTTTTGGATGCCCAATCAGCCCCAGCATTTT,CSARDFWMPNQPQHF
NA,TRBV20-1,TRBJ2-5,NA,TGCAGTGCTCACGAGGGGACGGAGTTCCCGAAGACCCAGTACTTC,CSAHEGTEFPKTQYF
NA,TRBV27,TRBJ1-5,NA,TGTGCCAGCAGTTTCGGCGAAGGAGGCAATCAGCCCCAGCATTTT,CASSFGEGGNQPQHF
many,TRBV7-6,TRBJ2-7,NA,TGTGCCAGCAGCTTAGAGGGCGGGAAATTCTACGAGCAGTACTTC,CASSLEGGKFYEQYF
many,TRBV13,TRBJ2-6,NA,TGTGCCAGCAGCGAAGAGGTTGGGAGCCCTGGGGCCAACGTCCTGACTTTC,CASSEEVGSPGANVLTF
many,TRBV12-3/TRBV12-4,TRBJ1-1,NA,TGTGCCAGCAGTTTGATAAGGGACACTGAAGCTTTCTTT,CASSLIRDTEAFF
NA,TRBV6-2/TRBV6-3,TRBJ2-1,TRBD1,TGTGCCAGCAGTTACTGGTCGGGACAGGGAAACAATGAGCAGTTCTTC,CASSYWSGQGNNEQFF
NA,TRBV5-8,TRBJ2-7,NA,TGTGCCAGCAGCCGGGACAATTCCTACGAGCAGTACTTC,CASSRDNSYEQYF
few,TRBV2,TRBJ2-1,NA,TGTGCCAGCAGACCTCTGGCGAATGAGCAGTTCTTC,CASRPLANEQFF
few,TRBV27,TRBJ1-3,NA,TGTGCCAGCAGCGAACGACGGACCCTCTCTGGAAACACCATATATTTT,CASSERRTLSGNTIYF
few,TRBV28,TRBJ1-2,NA,TGTGCCAGCAGTTCCCAGAGGGCAGTTCTTGGCTACACCTTC,CASSSQRAVLGYTF
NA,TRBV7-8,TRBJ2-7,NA,TGTGCCAGCAGCCCCGGGGACTCCGTCTTGGTCTACGAGCAGTACTTC,CASSPGDSVLVYEQYF
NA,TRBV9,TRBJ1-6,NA,TGTGCCAGCAGCGTCACCGGGACACTAGATAATTCACCCCTCCACTTT,CASSVTGTLDNSPLHF
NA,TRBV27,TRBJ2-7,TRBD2,TGTGCCAGCACCCATGGGGGGGGGAAGAACGAGCAGTACTTC,CASTHGGGKNEQYF
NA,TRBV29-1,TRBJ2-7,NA,TGCAGCGTTACGTCGACAACTCCCTACGAGCAGTACTTC,CSVTSTTPYEQYF
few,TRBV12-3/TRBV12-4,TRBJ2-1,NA,TGTGCCAGCACCAGGACCGGCTACAATGAGCAGTTCTTC,CASTRTGYNEQFF
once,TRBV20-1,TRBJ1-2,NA,TGCAGTGCTACCATGGACGGTTCTGCCTATGGCTACACCTTC,CSATMDGSAYGYTF
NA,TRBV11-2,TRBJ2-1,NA,TGTGCCAGCAGTCCATTCACAGGGCTAGATGAGCAGTTCTTC,CASSPFTGLDEQFF